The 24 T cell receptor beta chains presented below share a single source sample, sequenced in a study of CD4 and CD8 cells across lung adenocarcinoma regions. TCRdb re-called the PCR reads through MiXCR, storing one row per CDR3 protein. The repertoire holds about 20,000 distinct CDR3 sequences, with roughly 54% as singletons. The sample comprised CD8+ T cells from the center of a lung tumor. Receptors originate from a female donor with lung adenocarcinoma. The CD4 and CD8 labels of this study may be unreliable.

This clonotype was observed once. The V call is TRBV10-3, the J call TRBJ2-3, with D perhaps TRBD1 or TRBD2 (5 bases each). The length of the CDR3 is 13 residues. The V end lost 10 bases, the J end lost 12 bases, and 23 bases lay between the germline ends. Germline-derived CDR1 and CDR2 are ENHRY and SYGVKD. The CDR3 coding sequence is TGTGCCAACCGGGACCACGTACAAGAGACCCAGTATTTT. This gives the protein CANRDHVQETQYF.

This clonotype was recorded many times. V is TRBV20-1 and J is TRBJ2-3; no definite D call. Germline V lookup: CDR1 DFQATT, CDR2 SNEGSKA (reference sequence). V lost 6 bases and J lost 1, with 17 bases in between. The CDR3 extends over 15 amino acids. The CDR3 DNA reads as TGCAGTGCCCAAGACCGCGACATAGGCACAGATACGCAGTATTTT. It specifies CSAQDRDIGTDTQYF.

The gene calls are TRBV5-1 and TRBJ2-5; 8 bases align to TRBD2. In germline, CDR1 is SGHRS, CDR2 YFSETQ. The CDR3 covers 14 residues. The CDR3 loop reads CAGSGGRDHYTQYF. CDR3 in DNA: TGCGCGGGCAGCGGGGGCCGTGACCATTATACCCAGTACTTC.

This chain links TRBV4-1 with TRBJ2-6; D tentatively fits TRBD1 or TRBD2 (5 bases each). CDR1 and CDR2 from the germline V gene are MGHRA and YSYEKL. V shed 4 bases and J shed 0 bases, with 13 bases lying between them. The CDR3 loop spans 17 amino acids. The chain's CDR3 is CASSPMGRHSGANVLTF. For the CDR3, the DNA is TGCGCCAGCAGCCCCATGGGACGGCACTCTGGGGCCAACGTCCTGACTTTC.

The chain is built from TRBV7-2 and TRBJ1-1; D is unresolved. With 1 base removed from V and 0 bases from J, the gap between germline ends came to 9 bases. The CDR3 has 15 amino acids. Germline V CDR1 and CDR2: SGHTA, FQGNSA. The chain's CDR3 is CASSLGLGMNTEAFF. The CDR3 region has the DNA TGTGCCAGCAGCTTAGGACTGGGGATGAACACTGAAGCTTTCTTT. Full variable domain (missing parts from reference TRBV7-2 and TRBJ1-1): GAGVSQSPSNKVTEKGKDVELRCDPISGHTALYWYRQSLGQGLEFLIYFQGNSAPDKSGLPSDRFSAERTGGSVSTLTIQRTQQEDSAVYLCASSLGLGMNTEAFFGQGTRLTVV.

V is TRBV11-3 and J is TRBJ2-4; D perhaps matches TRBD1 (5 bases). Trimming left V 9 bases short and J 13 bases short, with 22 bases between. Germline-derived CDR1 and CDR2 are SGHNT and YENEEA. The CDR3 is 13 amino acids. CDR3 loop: CARGLGAKDTQYF. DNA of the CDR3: TGTGCCAGGGGGCTCGGAGCGAAAGATACGCAGTACTTC.

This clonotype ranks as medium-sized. This CDR3 is CASARARRETQYF. CDR3 DNA sequence: TGTGCTAGCGCGAGGGCCCGGAGGGAGACCCAGTACTTC. The chain has TRBV6-5 and TRBJ2-5, with a tentative D call TRBD2 (5 bases). CDR3 length: 13 amino acids. Germline V lookup: CDR1 MNHEY, CDR2 SVGAGI.

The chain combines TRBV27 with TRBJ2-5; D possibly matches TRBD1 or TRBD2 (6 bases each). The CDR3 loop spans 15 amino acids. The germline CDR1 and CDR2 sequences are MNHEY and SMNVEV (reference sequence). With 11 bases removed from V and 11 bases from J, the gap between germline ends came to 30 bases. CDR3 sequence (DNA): TGTGCCGGGGGGCCCGGGAGCCGCGACCAAGATACGCAGTACTTC. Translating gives CAGGPGSRDQDTQYF.

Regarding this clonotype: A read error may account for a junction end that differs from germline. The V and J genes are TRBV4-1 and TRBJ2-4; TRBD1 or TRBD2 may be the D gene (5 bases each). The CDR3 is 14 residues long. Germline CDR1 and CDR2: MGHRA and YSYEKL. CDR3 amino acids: CRSTGLRAKNTQYF. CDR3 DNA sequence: TGCCGCAGCACGGGGCTAAGAGCCAAAAACACTCAGTACTTC.

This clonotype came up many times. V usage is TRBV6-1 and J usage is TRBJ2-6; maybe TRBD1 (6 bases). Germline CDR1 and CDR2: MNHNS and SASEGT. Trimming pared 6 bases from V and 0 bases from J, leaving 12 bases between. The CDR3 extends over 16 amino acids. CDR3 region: CASSPVGGSGANVLTF. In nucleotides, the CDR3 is TGTGCCAGCAGCCCGGTAGGGGGCTCTGGGGCCAACGTCCTGACTTTC.

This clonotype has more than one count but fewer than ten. The CDR3 sequence: CASSGYGAQETQYF. The DNA for the CDR3 is TGTGCCAGCAGTGGCTACGGGGCCCAAGAGACCCAGTACTTC. The V call is TRBV6-1, the J call TRBJ2-5, with D perhaps being TRBD1 or TRBD2 (5 bases each). Per the germline V gene, CDR1 is MNHNS and CDR2 is SASEGT. V gave up 4 bases and J gave up 1 base, with 10 bases separating them. CDR3 length equals 14 residues.

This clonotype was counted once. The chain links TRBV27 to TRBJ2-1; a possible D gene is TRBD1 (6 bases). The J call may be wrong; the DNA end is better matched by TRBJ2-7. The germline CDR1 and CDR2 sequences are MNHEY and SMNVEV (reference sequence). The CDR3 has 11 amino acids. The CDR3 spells CAIRTGYEQYF. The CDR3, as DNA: TGTGCCATCAGAACAGGGTACGAGCAGTACTTC.

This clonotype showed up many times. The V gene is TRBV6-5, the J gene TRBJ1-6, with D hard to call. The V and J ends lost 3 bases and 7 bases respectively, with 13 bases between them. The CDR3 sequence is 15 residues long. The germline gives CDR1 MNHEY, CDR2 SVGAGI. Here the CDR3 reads CASSYGFSRNSPLHF. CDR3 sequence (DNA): TGTGCCAGCAGTTATGGGTTCAGTAGAAATTCACCCCTCCACTTT.

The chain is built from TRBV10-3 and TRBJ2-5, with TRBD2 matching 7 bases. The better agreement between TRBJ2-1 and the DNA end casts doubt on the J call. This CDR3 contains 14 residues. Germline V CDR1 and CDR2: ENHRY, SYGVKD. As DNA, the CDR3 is TGTGCCATCAGTGATGTCCGGGGAGGGGATGAGCAGTTCTTC. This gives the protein CAISDVRGGDEQFF.

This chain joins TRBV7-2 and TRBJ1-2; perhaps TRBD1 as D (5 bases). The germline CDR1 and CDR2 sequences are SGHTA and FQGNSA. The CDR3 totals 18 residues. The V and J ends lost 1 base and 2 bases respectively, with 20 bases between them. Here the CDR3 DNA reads TGTGCCAGCAGCTTAGACACGAACTTGACAGATTTGAACTATGGCTACACCTTC. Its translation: CASSLDTNLTDLNYGYTF.

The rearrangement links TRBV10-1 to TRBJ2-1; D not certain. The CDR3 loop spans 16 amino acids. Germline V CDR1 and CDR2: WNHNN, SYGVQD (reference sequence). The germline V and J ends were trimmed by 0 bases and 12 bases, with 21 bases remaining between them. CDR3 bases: TGCGCCAGCAGTGAGTCTAAGGGTTCGGGCTCAAATACGCAGTTCTTC. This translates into CASSESKGSGSNTQFF.

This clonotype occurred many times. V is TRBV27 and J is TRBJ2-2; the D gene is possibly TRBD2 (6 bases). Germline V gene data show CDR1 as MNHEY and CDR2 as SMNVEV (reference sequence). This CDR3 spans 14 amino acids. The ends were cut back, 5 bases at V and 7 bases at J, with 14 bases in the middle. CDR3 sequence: CASSPRDFGGELFF. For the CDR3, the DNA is TGTGCCAGCAGTCCCAGGGACTTTGGCGGGGAGCTGTTTTTT.

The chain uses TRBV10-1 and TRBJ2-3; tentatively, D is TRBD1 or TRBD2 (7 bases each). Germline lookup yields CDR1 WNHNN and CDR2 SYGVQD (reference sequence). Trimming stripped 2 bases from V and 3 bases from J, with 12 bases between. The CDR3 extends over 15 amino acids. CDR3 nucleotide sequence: TGCGCCAGCAGTGAGCAGGGGGGGAGGACAGATACGCAGTATTTT. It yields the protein CASSEQGGRTDTQYF.

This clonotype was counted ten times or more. Here the CDR3 DNA reads TGTGCCAGCACCCCGAAAGGGGGAACGGGCAATCAGCCCCAGCATTTT. Residues: CASTPKGGTGNQPQHF. The chain combines TRBV6-1 with TRBJ1-5, with D tentatively TRBD1 (6 bases). Trimming cost V 7 bases and J 2 bases, with 18 bases left between them. Germline CDR1 MNHNS, CDR2 SASEGT. CDR3 length: 16 amino acids.

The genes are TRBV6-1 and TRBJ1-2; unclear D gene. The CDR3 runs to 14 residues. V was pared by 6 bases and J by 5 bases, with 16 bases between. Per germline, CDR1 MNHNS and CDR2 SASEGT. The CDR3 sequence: CASSPMGGIYGYTF. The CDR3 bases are TGTGCCAGCAGCCCCATGGGAGGGATTTATGGCTACACCTTC.

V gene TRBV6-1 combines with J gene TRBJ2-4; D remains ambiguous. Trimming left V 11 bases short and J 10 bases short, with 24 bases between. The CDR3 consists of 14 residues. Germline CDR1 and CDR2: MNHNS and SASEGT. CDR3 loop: CAGKVGGQREIQYF. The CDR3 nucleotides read TGTGCCGGGAAGGTGGGCGGTCAGCGAGAGATTCAGTACTTC.

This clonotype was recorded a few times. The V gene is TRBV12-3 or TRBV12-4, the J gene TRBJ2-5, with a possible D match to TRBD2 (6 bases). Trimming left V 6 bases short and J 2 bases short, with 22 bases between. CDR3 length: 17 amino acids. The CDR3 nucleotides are TGTGCCAGCAGATCGGGCACGGCACGGGACTCACAAGAGACCCAGTACTTC. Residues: CASRSGTARDSQETQYF.

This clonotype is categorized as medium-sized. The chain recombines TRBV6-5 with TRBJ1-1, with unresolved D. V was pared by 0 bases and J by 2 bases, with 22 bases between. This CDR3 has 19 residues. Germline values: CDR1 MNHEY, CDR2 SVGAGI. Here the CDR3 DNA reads TGTGCCAGCAGTTACTCTCGGTCCCCGTTGACCGGATATAACACTGAAGCTTTCTTT. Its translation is CASSYSRSPLTGYNTEAFF.

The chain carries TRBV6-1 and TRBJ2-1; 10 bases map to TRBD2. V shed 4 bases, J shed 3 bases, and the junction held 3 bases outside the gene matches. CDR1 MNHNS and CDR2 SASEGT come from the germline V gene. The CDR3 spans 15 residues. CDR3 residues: CASSATSGDYNEQFF. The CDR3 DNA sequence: TGTGCCAGCAGTGCTACTAGCGGGGACTACAATGAGCAGTTCTTC.